What follows are 17 T cell receptor beta chains derived from one specimen sequenced in a study of T cells in localized non-small cell lung cancer. Assay: immunoSEQ multiplex PCR; the TCRdb copy retains only in-frame clones and omits some. The repertoire holds 48,000 or so clones, with 77% as singletons. The sequencing used peripheral blood, collected before any cancer treatment. The source is a man aged 40 to 75 with stage I squamous cell lung carcinoma.

V and J are TRBV5-5 and TRBJ1-1, with no clear D. Germline V gene data show CDR1 as SGHKS and CDR2 as YYEKEE (reference sequence). Trimming pared 1 base from V and 2 bases from J, leaving 6 bases between. The CDR3 has 13 amino acids. CDR3 coding DNA: TGTGCCAGCAGCTTGCAATTAAACACTGAAGCTTTCTTT. Translated, it gives CASSLQLNTEAFF. Drawing the rest from reference TRBV5-5 and TRBJ1-1, the complete variable domain is DAGVTQSPTHLIKTRGQQVTLRCSPISGHKSVSWYQQVLGQGPQFIFQYYEKEERGRGNFPDRFSARQFPNYSSELNVNALLLGDSALYLCASSLQLNTEAFFGQGTRLTVV.

V usage is TRBV18 and J usage is TRBJ2-3, with 13 bases identical to TRBD2. The V segment lost 6 bases and the J segment 4 bases; nucleotides outside the gene matches: 4. Germline V gene lookup returns CDR1 KGHSH and CDR2 LQKENI. The CDR3 covers 15 residues. DNA of the CDR3: TGTGCCAGCTCCACTAGCGGGGGGGTCGCAGATACGCAGTATTTT. Translation gives CASSTSGGVADTQYF.

The V gene is TRBV7-8, the J gene TRBJ2-2; 8 nucleotides agree with TRBD2. Germline V gene lookup returns CDR1 SGHVS and CDR2 FQNEAQ. The V and J ends lost 5 bases and 4 bases, in that order; junction bases with no gene match: 6. This CDR3 is 15 amino acids long. CDR3: CASSPGGWGTGELFF. For the CDR3, the DNA is TGTGCCAGCAGCCCGGGGGGGTGGGGCACCGGGGAGCTGTTTTTT. Full variable domain (outside the CDR3, taken from reference TRBV7-8 and TRBJ2-2): GAGVSQSPRYKVAKRGQDVALRCDPISGHVSLFWYQQALGQGPEFLTYFQNEAQLDKSGLPSDRFFAERPEGSVSTLKIQRTQQEDSAVYLCASSPGGWGTGELFFGEGSRLTVL.

J is TRBJ1-2 and V is TRBV9; D call uncertain. This CDR3 is 15 amino acids long. V lost 0 bases to trimming and J lost 7 bases, with 16 bases between them. Germline CDR1 reads SGDLS; CDR2 reads YYNGEE. CDR3 bases: TGTGCCAGCAGCGTAGTCCGCCCCGGAAGAGGTGGCTACACCTTC. It codes for CASSVVRPGRGGYTF.

This chain links TRBV18 with TRBJ1-5, with D uncertain. Germline assignment: CDR1 KGHSH and CDR2 LQKENI. This CDR3 has 16 residues. The germline V and J ends were trimmed by 1 base and 0 bases, with 10 bases remaining between them. The CDR3 spells CASSPRVRDSNQPQHF. As DNA, the CDR3 is TGTGCCAGCTCACCACGAGTCAGAGATAGCAATCAGCCCCAGCATTTT.

The gene calls are TRBV28 and TRBJ1-2; unclear D gene. The germline V gene has CDR1 MDHEN and CDR2 SYDVKM. V lost 6 bases, J lost 6 bases, and 17 bases lay in between. This CDR3 contains 14 residues. This chain's CDR3 is CASRSPTRANGYTF. The CDR3 region has the DNA TGTGCCAGCAGATCACCCACACGTGCCAATGGCTACACCTTC.

The sample holds a few counts of this clone. The rearrangement joins TRBV5-4 to TRBJ2-3; no clear D gene. V lost 9 bases and J lost 3, with 11 bases in between. Germline loops: CDR1 SGHNT, CDR2 YYREEE (reference sequence). The CDR3 totals 12 residues. Here the CDR3 DNA reads TGTGCCACGAACGGGCCGACAGATACGCAGTATTTT. It encodes CATNGPTDTQYF. The full variable domain, in which reference TRBV5-4 and TRBJ2-3 provide the parts outside the CDR3, is ETGVTQSPTHLIKTRGQQVTLRCSSQSGHNTVSWYQQALGQGPQFIFQYYREEENGRGNFPPRFSGLQFPNYSSELNVNALELDDSALYLCATNGPTDTQYFGPGTRLTVL.

This clone occurred once. The chain links TRBV7-6 to TRBJ1-1, with 7 bases matching TRBD1. The germline gives CDR1 SGHVS, CDR2 FNYEAQ. This CDR3 spans 13 amino acids. Losses at the gene ends were 4 bases for V and 4 bases for J; bases not matched to a gene: 3. CDR3 DNA: TGTGCCAGCAGCTCAACAGGGGCCACTGAAGCTTTCTTT. It is translated as CASSSTGATEAFF.

The chain has TRBV19 and TRBJ1-4; 10 bases match TRBD1. V shed 6 bases and J 0 bases; nucleotides not matched to a gene: 7. Germline V lookup: CDR1 LNHDA, CDR2 SQIVND (reference sequence). The CDR3 is made up of 17 amino acids. CDR3: CASRQGQGVATNEKLFF. Written as DNA, the CDR3 is TGTGCCAGTAGACAAGGACAGGGGGTCGCAACTAATGAAAAACTGTTTTTT.

The V and J genes are TRBV7-3 and TRBJ2-3; no reliable D call. Trimming removed 0 bases from V and 2 bases from J, with 6 bases in between. Germline CDR1 reads SGHTA; CDR2 reads FQGTGA. This CDR3 comprises 14 residues. Here the CDR3 DNA reads TGTGCCAGCAGCTTAACGGGGATCACAGATACGCAGTATTTT. It encodes CASSLTGITDTQYF.

This clone is a singleton in its sample. V gene TRBV27 combines with J gene TRBJ2-7; the D is unclear. V shed 6 bases and J shed 0 bases, with 15 bases lying between them. This CDR3 is 15 amino acids long. CDR1 and CDR2 (germline): MNHEY, SMNVEV (reference sequence). The CDR3 spells CASSPMNKSSYEQYF. The CDR3 DNA sequence: TGTGCCAGCAGCCCCATGAACAAGAGCTCCTACGAGCAGTACTTC.

This clone was observed a few times. The chain is built from TRBV18 and TRBJ1-4; no definite D call. The length of the CDR3 is 14 residues. V was clipped by 3 bases and J by 5 bases, with 10 bases between them. Germline assignment: CDR1 KGHSH and CDR2 LQKENI. This CDR3 is CASSPSSPNEKLFF. The CDR3 DNA sequence: TGTGCCAGCTCACCGAGCAGCCCAAATGAAAAACTGTTTTTT.

The chain couples TRBV10-2 to TRBJ2-5; D remains unclear. Deletions cut 4 bases from V and 4 bases from J, with 10 bases between. The germline gives CDR1 WSHSY, CDR2 SAAADI. This CDR3 contains 13 residues. The CDR3 is CASSVSGGETQYF. CDR3 nucleotide sequence: TGCGCCAGCAGTGTATCAGGCGGAGAGACCCAGTACTTC.

This clone was counted only a few times. The rearrangement uses TRBV28 and TRBJ1-5; possible D gene TRBD1, 5 bases. Per the germline V gene, CDR1 is MDHEN and CDR2 is SYDVKM. The length of the CDR3 is 12 residues. V lost 3 bases, J lost 10 bases, and 10 bases lay in between. CDR3 residues: CASSFHRQPQHF. The DNA for the CDR3 is TGTGCCAGCAGTTTCCACAGGCAACCCCAGCATTTT.

V gene TRBV5-4 combines with J gene TRBJ2-7; D may be TRBD2 (6 bases). The CDR3 contains 14 residues. Germline CDR1 and CDR2: SGHNT and YYREEE (reference sequence). The V and J ends lost 0 bases and 6 bases respectively, with 13 bases between them. The CDR3 DNA is TGTGCCAGCAGCTTGGACGCTCTCGGGGGCGAGCAGTACTTC. The encoded protein is CASSLDALGGEQYF.

The V and J genes are TRBV21-1 and TRBJ1-5. TRBV21-1 is termed a pseudogene. This CDR3 has 13 amino acids. The CDR3 sequence is CARSGDSVQPQHF. The CDR3 nucleotides are TGTGCCAGGAGCGGCGATTCCGTTCAGCCCCAGCATTTT.

The chain combines TRBV6-5 with TRBJ2-2; 14 positions match TRBD2. The CDR3 covers 14 residues. Germline V gene sequence: CDR1 MNHEY, CDR2 SVGAGI. J gave up 7 bases and V 6 bases, and 1 base lay outside the gene matches. CDR3 bases: TGTGCCAGCAGGGGACTAGCGGGGGACGGGGAGCTGTTTTTT. This codes for CASRGLAGDGELFF.